This TCR beta chain appears in the sequencing data of a study of CD8+CD57+ T cells in acquired aplastic anemia. Whole-study context: Where healthy donors were concerned, CD4+ cells averaged around 11 million reads.

Investigators profiled TCR beta VDJ and CDR3 from genomic DNA template. TCRdb processed the reads anew with MiXCR; each CDR3 protein has one entry. There are approximately 81,000 distinct CDR3 sequences in the sample; about half occur only once, and approximately 62% lies in the top ten. Trimming took off 4 bases at V and 3 bases at J, with 10 bases between the two ends. The V gene's germline CDR1 is SGHNT and CDR2 YYREEE (reference sequence). This CDR3 is built from 13 residues. This clonotype was seen ten or more times. The receptor comes from a human donor in good health, serving as a control. The chain recombines TRBV5-4 with TRBJ1-1, with D tentatively TRBD1 (5 bases). The specimen sequenced was sorted CD4+, CD8+, or CD8+CD57+ T cells (not recorded which) from PBMCs. The CDR3 DNA reads as TGTGCCAGCAGCACCGCGGGGGACACTGAAGCTTTCTTT. Translating gives CASSTAGDTEAFF.